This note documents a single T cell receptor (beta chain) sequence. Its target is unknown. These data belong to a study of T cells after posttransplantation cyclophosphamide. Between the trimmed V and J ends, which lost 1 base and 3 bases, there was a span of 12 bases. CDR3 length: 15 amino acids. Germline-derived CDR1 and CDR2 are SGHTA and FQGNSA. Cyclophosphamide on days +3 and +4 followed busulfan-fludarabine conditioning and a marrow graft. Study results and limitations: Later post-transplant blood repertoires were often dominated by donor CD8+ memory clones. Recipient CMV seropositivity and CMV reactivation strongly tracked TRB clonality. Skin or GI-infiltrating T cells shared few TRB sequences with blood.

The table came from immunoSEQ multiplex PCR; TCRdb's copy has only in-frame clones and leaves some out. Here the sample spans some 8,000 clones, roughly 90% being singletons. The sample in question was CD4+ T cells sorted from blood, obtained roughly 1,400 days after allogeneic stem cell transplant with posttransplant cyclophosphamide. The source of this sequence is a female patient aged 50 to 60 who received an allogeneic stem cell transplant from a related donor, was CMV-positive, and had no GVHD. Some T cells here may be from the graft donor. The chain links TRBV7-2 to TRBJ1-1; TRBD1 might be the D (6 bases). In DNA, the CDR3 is TGTGCCAGCAGCTTAGGTGCGACAGGCTACACTGAAGCTTTCTTT. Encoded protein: CASSLGATGYTEAFF.